This T cell receptor beta chain was identified in a study of T cell repertoires in cytomegalovirus infection. In the study overall: CMV epitopes in the study were HLA-C-restricted (recently identified) and HLA-B-restricted (well studied). CMV infection together with matching HLA type was indicated by public TCR beta signatures. Notes on the study in general: Pooled public TCR beta family frequency picked out CMV carriers with the relevant HLA. CMV-specific TCR beta clonotypes restricted by HLA-C dominated the ex vivo response.

TCRdb re-called the reads through MiXCR, storing one row per CDR3 protein. Among 84,000 or so distinct CDR3 sequences, 45% to 50% were seen once, and the ten largest hold more than 80%. Note on this clonotype: The antigen remains undetermined.

CDR3 length: 17 residues. Trimming took off 4 bases at V and 8 bases at J, with 24 bases between the two ends. Germline values: CDR1 LNHDA, CDR2 SQIVND (reference sequence). The clonotype comes from a human donor in good health (CMV status not recorded). Some clones in this sample may be carry-over from other donors' samples. The chain recombines TRBV19 with TRBJ2-1; D is possibly TRBD1 or TRBD2 (5 bases each). This specimen was CD8+ T cells from cultured PBMCs, taken from culture after CMV antigen stimulation. The CDR3, as DNA: TGTGCCAGTAGTACCCTATCCCTAGTTCAAAGAGGGGATGAGCAGTTCTTC. Its protein is CASSTLSLVQRGDEQFF.